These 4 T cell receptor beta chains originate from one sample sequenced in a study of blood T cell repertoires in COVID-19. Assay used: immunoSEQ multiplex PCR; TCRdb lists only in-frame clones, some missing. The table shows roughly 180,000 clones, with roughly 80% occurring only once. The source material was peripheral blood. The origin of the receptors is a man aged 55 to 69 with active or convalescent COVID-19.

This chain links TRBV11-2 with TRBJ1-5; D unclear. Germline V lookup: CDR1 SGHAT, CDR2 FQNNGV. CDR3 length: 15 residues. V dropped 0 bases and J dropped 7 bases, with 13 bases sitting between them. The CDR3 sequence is CASSLDLSAGQPQHF. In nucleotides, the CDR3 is TGTGCCAGCAGCTTAGATCTGTCGGCCGGGCAGCCCCAGCATTTT. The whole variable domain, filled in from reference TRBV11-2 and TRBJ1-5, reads EAGVAQSPRYKIIEKRQSVAFWCNPISGHATLYWYQQILGQGPKLLIQFQNNGVVDDSQLPKDRFSAERLKGVDSTLKIQPAKLEDSAVYLCASSLDLSAGQPQHFGDGTRLSIL.

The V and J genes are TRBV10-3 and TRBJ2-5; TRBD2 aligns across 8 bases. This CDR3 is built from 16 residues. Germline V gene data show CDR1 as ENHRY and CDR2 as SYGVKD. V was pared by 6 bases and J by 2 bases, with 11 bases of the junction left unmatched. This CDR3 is CAISPLAVSGQETQYF. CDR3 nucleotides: TGTGCCATCAGCCCACTAGCGGTGTCGGGGCAAGAGACCCAGTACTTC.

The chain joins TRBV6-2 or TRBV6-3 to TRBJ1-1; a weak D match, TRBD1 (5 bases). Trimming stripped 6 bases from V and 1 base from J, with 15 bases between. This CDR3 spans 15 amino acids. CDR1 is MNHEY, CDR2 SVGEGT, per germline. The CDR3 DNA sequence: TGTGCCAGCAGCCCCACCCGGGGGGGGAACACTGAAGCTTTCTTT. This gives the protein CASSPTRGGNTEAFF.

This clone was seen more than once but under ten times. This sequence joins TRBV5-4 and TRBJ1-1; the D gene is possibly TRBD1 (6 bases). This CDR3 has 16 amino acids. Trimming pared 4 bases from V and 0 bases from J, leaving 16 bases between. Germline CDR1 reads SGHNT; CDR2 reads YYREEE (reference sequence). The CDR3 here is CASSRPGQSMNTEAFF. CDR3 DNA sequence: TGTGCCAGCAGCCGACCAGGACAGTCCATGAACACTGAAGCTTTCTTT.